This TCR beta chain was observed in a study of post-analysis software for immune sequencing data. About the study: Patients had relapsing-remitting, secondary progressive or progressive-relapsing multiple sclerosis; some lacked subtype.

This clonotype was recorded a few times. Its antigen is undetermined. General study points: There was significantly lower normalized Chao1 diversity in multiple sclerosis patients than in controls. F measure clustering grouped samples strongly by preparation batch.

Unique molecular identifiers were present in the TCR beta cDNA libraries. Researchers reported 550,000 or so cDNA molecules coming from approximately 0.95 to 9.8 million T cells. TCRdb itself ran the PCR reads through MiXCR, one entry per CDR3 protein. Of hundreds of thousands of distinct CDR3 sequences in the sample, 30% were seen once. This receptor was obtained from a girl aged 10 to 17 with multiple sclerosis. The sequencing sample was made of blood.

CDR3 DNA: TGCGCCAGCAGCCGGGGGACCAGTTATGGCTACACCTTC. Protein sequence: CASSRGTSYGYTF. This chain connects TRBV5-1 to TRBJ1-2, with D maybe TRBD1 (5 bases). The V end lost 4 bases, the J end lost 5 bases, and 12 bases lay between the germline ends. This CDR3 spans 13 amino acids. Germline V gene lookup returns CDR1 SGHRS and CDR2 YFSETQ. Full variable domain (outside the CDR3, taken from reference TRBV5-1 and TRBJ1-2): KAGVTQTPRYLIKTRGQQVTLSCSPISGHRSVSWYQQTPGQGLQFLFEYFSETQRNKGNFPGRFSGRQFSNSRSEMNVSTLELGDSALYLCASSRGTSYGYTFGSGTRLTVV.